The next 23 T cell receptor beta chains were all read from a single sample in a study of OX40 agonist ivuxolimab in advanced cancers. Using immunoSEQ multiplex PCR, the repertoire was profiled, and TCRdb retains in-frame clones only, with some absent. The data show 40,000 to 55,000 clones, with 90% to 95% seen just once and approximately 24% held by the top ten. The starting material was CD4+ or CD8+ T cells sorted from blood, obtained in a trial of the OX40 agonist ivuxolimab. These receptors were obtained from an adult with an advanced solid tumor such as melanoma, head and neck, liver or kidney cancer.

CDR3 sequence: CASSTYGRAHVDEQFF. CDR3 DNA: TGTGCCAGCAGCACCTACGGGAGGGCCCATGTGGATGAGCAGTTCTTC. The rearrangement joins TRBV13 to TRBJ2-1, with TRBD2 matching over 8 bases. The CDR3 consists of 16 residues. J gave up 8 bases and V 5 bases, and 14 bases lay outside the gene matches. From germline, CDR1 is PRHDT and CDR2 FYEKMQ (reference sequence). The full variable domain, rest sourced from reference TRBV13 and TRBJ2-1, is AAGVIQSPRHLIKEKRETATLKCYPIPRHDTVYWYQQGPGQDPQFLISFYEKMQSDKGSIPDRFSAQQFSDYHSELNMSSLELGDSALYFCASSTYGRAHVDEQFFGPGTRLTVL.

The chain couples TRBV7-9 to TRBJ1-4, with a weak D call TRBD1 (5 bases). Trimming stripped 5 bases from V and 3 bases from J, with 13 bases between. CDR1 is SEHNR, CDR2 FQNEAQ, per germline (reference sequence). The CDR3 runs 15 residues. As DNA, the CDR3 is TGTGCCAGCAGCCCCCCTGGGGGAGCTAATGAAAAACTGTTTTTT. Its translation: CASSPPGGANEKLFF.

The rearrangement joins TRBV6-5 to TRBJ1-2; a possible D gene is TRBD1 (5 bases). The ends were cut back, 0 bases at V and 5 bases at J, with 16 bases in the middle. The CDR3 consists of 16 residues. Germline loops: CDR1 MNHEY, CDR2 SVGAGI. The CDR3 DNA follows: TGTGCCAGCAGTTACTCGATTCAGGGAGGGAGTTATGGCTACACCTTC. It codes for CASSYSIQGGSYGYTF.

In its sample, this clone was seen once. The genes are TRBV9 and TRBJ2-5; D gene unclear. This CDR3 comprises 15 residues. Germline lookup yields CDR1 SGDLS and CDR2 YYNGEE. Between the trimmed V and J ends, which lost 3 bases and 3 bases, there was a span of 15 bases. The CDR3 DNA sequence: TGTGCCAGCAGCGCCGGGCAGCAAGTGAAAGAGACCCAGTACTTC. Amino acid sequence: CASSAGQQVKETQYF.

The chain links TRBV5-1 to TRBJ1-5; perhaps TRBD1 as D (6 bases). The CDR3 runs to 12 residues. The germline gives CDR1 SGHRS, CDR2 YFSETQ. Trimming stripped 10 bases from V and 7 bases from J, with 15 bases between. The CDR3 sequence is CAPGQSRQPQHF. The CDR3 DNA is TGCGCCCCCGGACAGAGTCGACAGCCCCAGCATTTT.

The rearrangement joins TRBV19 to TRBJ2-1; D not resolved. This CDR3 has 13 residues. Trimming took off 3 bases at V and 6 bases at J, with 9 bases between the two ends. Germline lookup yields CDR1 LNHDA and CDR2 SQIVND (reference sequence). The CDR3 loop reads CASSIGDPNEQFF. The CDR3 region has the DNA TGTGCCAGTAGTATTGGAGATCCCAATGAGCAGTTCTTC.

The chain combines TRBV19 with TRBJ2-4; the D gene is possibly TRBD1 (5 bases). The length of the CDR3 is 17 residues. Germline CDR1 reads LNHDA; CDR2 reads SQIVND (reference sequence). V lost 3 bases and J lost 0, with 15 bases in between. The CDR3 DNA is TGTGCCAGTAGTATGACCCAGGGCCCTATAGCCAAAAACATTCAGTACTTC. Translated: CASSMTQGPIAKNIQYF.

The genes are TRBV7-6 and TRBJ2-5; perhaps TRBD2 as D (6 bases). Germline-derived CDR1 and CDR2 are SGHVS and FNYEAQ. V lost 5 bases and J 5 bases, leaving 18 bases between the germline ends. This CDR3 spans 15 amino acids. The CDR3 here is CASSPLGGARETQYF. Written as DNA, the CDR3 is TGTGCCAGCAGCCCACTGGGAGGCGCCCGGGAGACCCAGTACTTC.

This chain links TRBV9 with TRBJ1-1; D remains unclear. Trimming took off 0 bases at V and 0 bases at J, with 6 bases between the two ends. The CDR3 consists of 14 residues. Per germline, CDR1 SGDLS and CDR2 YYNGEE. As DNA, the CDR3 is TGTGCCAGCAGCGTAGGCCCCCTGAACACTGAAGCTTTCTTT. This translates into CASSVGPLNTEAFF.

The J gene is TRBJ1-1, the V gene TRBV7-9, with D unresolved. The V gene's germline CDR1 is SEHNR and CDR2 FQNEAQ (reference sequence). This CDR3 has 13 amino acids. V was cut by 0 bases and J by 10 bases, with 12 bases left in between. CDR3 bases: TGTGCCAGCAGCTTAGCTGAAAAGCTGGGAGCTTTCTTT. Amino acid sequence: CASSLAEKLGAFF.

The genes are TRBV6-6 and TRBJ1-4, with no clear D. The V end lost 8 bases, the J end lost 7 bases, and 8 bases lay between the germline ends. CDR1 is MNHNY, CDR2 SVGAGI, per germline (reference sequence). The CDR3 length is 11 residues. CDR3 in amino acids: CASGRGEKLFF. CDR3 nucleotide sequence: TGTGCCAGCGGGAGAGGTGAAAAACTGTTTTTT.

The chain employs TRBV13 and TRBJ1-1, with a tentative D call TRBD1 (5 bases). V lost 3 bases and J 6 bases, leaving 14 bases between the germline ends. Germline V gives CDR1 PRHDT, CDR2 FYEKMQ (reference sequence). The CDR3 covers 14 residues. For the CDR3, the DNA is TGTGCCAGCAGCTTCTTTTCACAGGACCCTGAAGCTTTCTTT. This encodes CASSFFSQDPEAFF.

The chain is built from TRBV9 and TRBJ1-1; TRBD1 aligns across 7 bases. The germline gives CDR1 SGDLS, CDR2 YYNGEE. The J segment lost 3 bases and the V segment lost 0 bases, leaving 2 bases of the junction unmatched. The CDR3 is made up of 14 amino acids. The CDR3 coding sequence is TGTGCCAGCAGCGTAGGGGACAGCTACACTGAAGCTTTCTTT. Translating it yields CASSVGDSYTEAFF.

The chain recombines TRBV19 with TRBJ2-1; D unresolved. The germline V gene encodes CDR1 LNHDA and CDR2 SQIVND (reference sequence). The V end lost 3 bases, the J end lost 2 bases, and 2 bases lay between the germline ends. The length of the CDR3 is 12 residues. The CDR3 is CASSMPYNEQFF. The CDR3 DNA sequence: TGTGCCAGTAGTATGCCCTACAATGAGCAGTTCTTC.

The chain recombines TRBV19 with TRBJ2-7, with D maybe TRBD2 (6 bases). Looked up from germline, CDR1 is LNHDA and CDR2 is SQIVND (reference sequence). The CDR3 sequence is 17 residues long. V lost 3 bases and J 4 bases, leaving 22 bases between the germline ends. CDR3 amino acids: CASSMEAEGTPDYEQYF. The CDR3 nucleotides are TGTGCCAGTAGTATGGAGGCGGAGGGGACTCCGGATTACGAGCAGTACTTC.

J is TRBJ2-3 and V is TRBV13; D gene unclear. CDR1 is PRHDT and CDR2 is FYEKMQ in the germline V gene (reference sequence). Trimming shortened V by 4 bases and J by 2 bases, and 10 bases separated the two germline ends. The CDR3 runs 14 residues. This chain's CDR3 is CASSSRVHTDTQYF. The CDR3 DNA is TGTGCCAGCAGCTCCCGGGTCCACACAGATACGCAGTATTTT.

The chain recombines TRBV6-6 with TRBJ2-7, with 9 bases lining up with TRBD2. V lost 1 base and J lost 4; bases outside the gene matches: 8. Germline loops: CDR1 MNHNY, CDR2 SVGAGI (reference sequence). The CDR3 consists of 16 residues. The CDR3 nucleotides are TGTGCCAGCAGTTACTTAACGCGGGAGGGCTCATACGAGCAGTACTTC. This encodes CASSYLTREGSYEQYF.

The rearrangement links TRBV6-1 to TRBJ2-5; 8 bases line up with TRBD1. Germline CDR1 reads MNHNS; CDR2 reads SASEGT. This CDR3 is built from 16 residues. Germline trimming cut 7 bases from V and 2 bases from J; bases unmatched to any gene: 12. The CDR3, as DNA: TGTGCCAGCACTGACTACAGGGGGTATACTCAAGAGACCCAGTACTTC. Amino acid sequence: CASTDYRGYTQETQYF.

The chain has TRBV13 and TRBJ2-2, with 9 bases aligning to TRBD2. V shed 4 bases and J 6 bases; nucleotides not matched to a gene: 15. The CDR3 is 18 residues long. Germline V gene lookup returns CDR1 PRHDT and CDR2 FYEKMQ (reference sequence). CDR3 sequence: CASSSDLYSGRVPGELFF. As DNA, the CDR3 is TGTGCCAGCAGCTCTGACCTCTATAGCGGGAGAGTTCCCGGGGAGCTGTTTTTT.

Only one count was recorded for this clone. V gene TRBV15 combines with J gene TRBJ2-1, with a possible D match to TRBD2 (6 bases). Per germline, CDR1 LNHNV and CDR2 YYDKDF (reference sequence). The CDR3 length is 18 residues. The germline V and J ends were trimmed by 0 bases and 0 bases, with 15 bases remaining between them. CDR3 loop: CATSRDRAFGSSYNEQFF. In nucleotides, the CDR3 is TGTGCCACCAGCAGAGACCGAGCTTTCGGGAGCTCCTACAATGAGCAGTTCTTC.

This clone was picked up a small number of times. The rearrangement links TRBV28 to TRBJ1-5; 7 bases map to TRBD1. Per the germline V gene, CDR1 is MDHEN and CDR2 is SYDVKM. V lost 0 bases to trimming and J lost 1 base; unmatched junction nucleotides: 3. CDR3 length equals 16 residues. CDR3 sequence (DNA): TGTGCCAGCAGTTTATGGGCAGGGGGGAGCAATCAGCCCCAGCATTTT. Protein product: CASSLWAGGSNQPQHF. The full variable domain, its missing parts supplied by reference TRBV28 and TRBJ1-5, is DVKVTQSSRYLVKRTGEKVFLECVQDMDHENMFWYRQDPGLGLRLIYFSYDVKMKEKGDIPEGYSVSREKKERFSLILESASTNQTSMYLCASSLWAGGSNQPQHFGDGTRLSIL.

This clone was detected once. The J gene is TRBJ2-3, the V gene TRBV28; a weak D match, TRBD2 (5 bases). The length of the CDR3 is 14 residues. CDR1 MDHEN and CDR2 SYDVKM come from the germline V gene. V was pared by 2 bases and J by 1 base, with 7 bases between. The CDR3, as DNA: TGTGCCAGCAGTTTAACCGGGGGCACAGATACGCAGTATTTT. This translates into CASSLTGGTDTQYF.

The CDR3 loop is CASSYGGRTEQYF. CDR3 DNA sequence: TGTGCCAGCAGTTACGGGGGGAGGACAGAGCAGTACTTC. J is TRBJ2-7 and V is TRBV6-5; possibly TRBD2 for D (6 bases). The CDR3 contains 13 residues. Trimming left V 2 bases short and J 7 bases short, with 12 bases between. Looked up from germline, CDR1 is MNHEY and CDR2 is SVGAGI.